These 19 T cell receptor beta chains share one sample of origin, sequenced in a study of cytomegalovirus exposure and HLA in healthy donors. A multiplex PCR was run with 60 Vbeta primers and 13 Jbeta primers. Data came from immunoSEQ multiplex PCR; TCRdb stores just in-frame clones and leaves some out. In all, the sample yields fewer than 85,000 clones. The material sequenced was PBMCs. These TCRs come from a man younger than 40 in good health and CMV-seronegative.

The chain joins TRBV15 to TRBJ1-5; 11 bases are a match to TRBD1. CDR3 size: 17 residues. With 5 bases clipped from V and 0 bases from J, the junction kept 6 bases outside the gene matches. CDR1 LNHNV and CDR2 YYDKDF come from the germline V gene (reference sequence). The CDR3 nucleotides read TGTGCCACCAGCCCTGGGACAGGGGGAAATAGCAATCAGCCCCAGCATTTT. Its protein product is CATSPGTGGNSNQPQHF.

CDR3 DNA: TGCAGTGCCAGGGGCCCTTCACCCCTCCACTTT. Residues: CSARGPSPLHF. This chain uses TRBV20-1 with TRBJ1-6; TRBD1 is a possible D gene (6 bases). With 6 bases removed from V and 9 bases from J, the gap between germline ends came to 9 bases. This CDR3 is 11 amino acids long. The germline CDR1 and CDR2 sequences are DFQATT and SNEGSKA (reference sequence).

V is TRBV29-1 and J is TRBJ2-1; 8 nucleotides align to TRBD1. The trim removed 7 bases at V and 8 bases at J, leaving 7 bases unmatched. Germline V CDR1 and CDR2: SQVTM, ANQGSEA. The CDR3 is 12 amino acids. The CDR3 nucleotides are TGCAGCGCCGGGACAGGTTTTGATGAGCAGTTCTTC. The encoded protein is CSAGTGFDEQFF.

The V call is TRBV7-6, the J call TRBJ2-3; 9 bases agree with TRBD2. The junction had 5 bases not matched to a gene; V was cut back by 1 base and J by 3 bases. The germline V gene has CDR1 SGHVS and CDR2 FNYEAQ. This CDR3 is 16 amino acids long. The CDR3 loop is CASSLESGGRTDTQYF. CDR3 bases: TGTGCCAGCAGCTTAGAGAGCGGGGGGAGAACAGATACGCAGTATTTT.

The V and J genes are TRBV5-1 and TRBJ1-4; D is possibly TRBD1 (5 bases). V lost 4 bases and J 7 bases, leaving 11 bases between the germline ends. CDR3 size: 13 residues. Germline loops: CDR1 SGHRS, CDR2 YFSETQ. CDR3 residues: CASSIRTSEKLFF. The DNA for the CDR3 is TGCGCCAGCAGCATCAGGACATCTGAAAAACTGTTTTTT. The variable domain in full, completed from reference TRBV5-1 and TRBJ1-4, reads KAGVTQTPRYLIKTRGQQVTLSCSPISGHRSVSWYQQTPGQGLQFLFEYFSETQRNKGNFPGRFSGRQFSNSRSEMNVSTLELGDSALYLCASSIRTSEKLFFGSGTQLSVL.

The CDR3 reads CASTPEANYGYTF. The DNA for the CDR3 is TGTGCCAGCACTCCGGAGGCAAACTATGGCTACACCTTC. This chain uses TRBV2 with TRBJ1-2; no clear D. Germline CDR1 reads SNHLY; CDR2 reads FYNNEI. V lost 7 bases and J lost 2, with 11 bases in between. This CDR3 has 13 residues.

V is TRBV29-1 and J is TRBJ2-5; TRBD2 aligns across 7 bases. Trimming at V came to 3 bases and at J to 3 bases, leaving 7 bases not matched to a gene. This CDR3 has 14 amino acids. CDR1 SQVTM and CDR2 ANQGSEA come from the germline V gene. The CDR3 nucleotides are TGCAGCGTTGAGGGGGGGACCGCTGAAGAGACCCAGTACTTC. Its translation is CSVEGGTAEETQYF.

CDR3 bases: TGTGCCAGTAGTCCCCTTAGTAGGAGTAACTATGGCTACACCTTC. It translates to CASSPLSRSNYGYTF. J is TRBJ1-2 and V is TRBV19, with unresolved D. The CDR3 runs to 15 residues. Germline-derived CDR1 and CDR2 are LNHDA and SQIVND (reference sequence). Trimming left V 5 bases short and J 1 base short, with 14 bases between.

The chain employs TRBV7-9 and TRBJ2-7; TRBD1 agrees at 7 bases. In germline, CDR1 is SEHNR, CDR2 FQNEAQ (reference sequence). V trimming: 5 bases; J trimming: 6 bases; junction bases outside the gene matches: 7. The CDR3 is 13 amino acids. The CDR3 here is CASSLNSGGEQYF. DNA of the CDR3: TGTGCCAGCAGCCTAAATTCAGGGGGCGAGCAGTACTTC. Using reference TRBV7-9 and TRBJ2-7 for the parts outside the CDR3, the full variable domain is DTGVSQNPRHKITKRGQNVTFRCDPISEHNRLYWYRQTLGQGPEFLTYFQNEAQLEKSRLLSDRFSAERPKGSFSTLEIQRTEQGDSAMYLCASSLNSGGEQYFGPGTRLTVT.

This rearrangement joins TRBV5-1 to TRBJ2-2; D is ambiguous. The CDR3 totals 12 residues. Germline V CDR1 and CDR2: SGHRS, YFSETQ. The V and J ends lost 5 bases and 8 bases respectively, with 10 bases between them. The CDR3 bases are TGCGCCAGCAGTACTACGGTAGGGGAGCTGTTTTTT. Its protein product is CASSTTVGELFF.

The chain recombines TRBV6-1 with TRBJ1-4; 7 bases match TRBD1. The germline CDR1 and CDR2 sequences are MNHNS and SASEGT. J was trimmed by 3 bases and V by 4 bases; bases with no gene match: 8. There are 16 residues in the CDR3. CDR3 loop: CASSGGQTHSNEKLFF. The CDR3 nucleotides are TGTGCCAGCAGTGGGGGACAGACTCACTCTAATGAAAAACTGTTTTTT.

The chain carries TRBV2 and TRBJ1-2, with TRBD1 identical over 8 bases. CDR1 and CDR2 (germline): SNHLY, FYNNEI. The CDR3 extends over 13 amino acids. V shed 5 bases, J shed 8 bases, and the junction held 7 bases outside the gene matches. As DNA, the CDR3 is TGTGCCAGCAGTCCGGACAGGGTGGGGGGCTACACCTTC. Residues: CASSPDRVGGYTF.

The chain combines TRBV18 with TRBJ1-2; perhaps TRBD1 as D (6 bases). V gave up 5 bases and J gave up 8 bases, with 18 bases separating them. From germline, CDR1 is KGHSH and CDR2 LQKENI. The CDR3 is 14 amino acids. The CDR3 nucleotides read TGTGCCAGCTCATCGACGGTGGGGGCTGACGGCTACACCTTC. Translating it yields CASSSTVGADGYTF.

V and J are TRBV19 and TRBJ2-2; possible D gene TRBD2, 6 bases. The V end was cut by 1 base, the J end by 4 bases, with 13 bases between. Germline V gene sequence: CDR1 LNHDA, CDR2 SQIVND (reference sequence). The CDR3 totals 16 residues. The CDR3 bases are TGTGCCAGTAGTATAGTTGGAGGGTGGGCCACCGGGGAGCTGTTTTTT. Residues: CASSIVGGWATGELFF.

V is TRBV7-2 and J is TRBJ2-7, with unresolved D. With 4 bases removed from V and 1 base from J, the gap between germline ends came to 14 bases. This CDR3 is 15 amino acids long. Germline lookup yields CDR1 SGHTA and CDR2 FQGNSA. The CDR3 bases are TGTGCCAGCAGCTCTACCTCCGACTCTTCCTACGAGCAGTACTTC. Translating it yields CASSSTSDSSYEQYF.

The V and J genes are TRBV5-4 and TRBJ2-1; 9 bases match TRBD2. The CDR3 runs to 15 residues. The germline V gene encodes CDR1 SGHNT and CDR2 YYREEE (reference sequence). V was clipped by 4 bases and J by 8 bases; unmatched bases: 10. The DNA for the CDR3 is TGTGCCAGCAGCCCTCCGGGACTAGCTCGACATGAGCAGTTCTTC. Amino acids: CASSPPGLARHEQFF.

The chain couples TRBV4-1 to TRBJ2-2; 8 bases agree with TRBD2. Germline loops: CDR1 MGHRA, CDR2 YSYEKL. Unmatched junction bases numbered 5, after V lost 0 bases and J lost 5 bases. The CDR3 is made up of 16 amino acids. CDR3 in amino acids: CASSQDRSGGTGELFF. CDR3 nucleotide sequence: TGCGCCAGCAGCCAAGATCGGTCGGGAGGGACCGGGGAGCTGTTTTTT.

The rearrangement joins TRBV13 to TRBJ2-7, with 10 positions matching TRBD1. The trim removed 4 bases at V and 6 bases at J, leaving 6 bases unmatched. CDR3 length: 14 amino acids. Germline lookup yields CDR1 PRHDT and CDR2 FYEKMQ (reference sequence). The CDR3 DNA follows: TGTGCCAGCAGCTCTCGGACAGGGGGGCGCGAGCAGTACTTC. This gives the protein CASSSRTGGREQYF.

The chain links TRBV13 to TRBJ2-7; 11 bases fit TRBD2. The V gene end was trimmed by 0 bases and the J gene end by 5 bases; junction bases not matched to a gene: 6. CDR1 and CDR2 from the germline V gene are PRHDT and FYEKMQ (reference sequence). There are 16 residues in the CDR3. CDR3 in amino acids: CASSLGPGLAVNEQYF. The CDR3 DNA sequence: TGTGCCAGCAGCTTAGGCCCGGGACTAGCGGTAAACGAGCAGTACTTC.